The clone carrying this T cell receptor (beta chain) was detected a few times. The sequenced fragment ends 3 residues before the CDR3 boundary, so the rest is inferred from the germline J gene. This CDR3 region has 14 residues. Germline CDR1 is SNHLY and CDR2 is FYNNEI. The V gene lost 5 bases and the J gene lost 1 base, with 10 bases spanning the gap. This sample was taken from a study of T cell clonality in common variable immunodeficiency. The assay was immunoSEQ multiplex PCR, and TCRdb's table has in-frame clones only and misses some. Recorded here are 30,000 to 40,000 clones, none singletons. The sample consisted of peripheral blood mononuclear cells. The TCR comes from a person aged 18 to 75 in good health. The rearrangement joins TRBV2 to TRBJ2-3, with D tentatively TRBD2 (6 bases). The covered CDR3 bases are TGTGCCAGCAGTCAGGAGCGGGGCACAGATACG. It yields the protein CASSQERGTDT. The complete CDR3 reads CASSQERGTDTQYF. Combining the CDR3 with reference TRBV2 and TRBJ2-3 gives the whole variable domain EPEVTQTPSHQVTQMGQEVILRCVPISNHLYFYWYRQILGQKVEFLVSFYNNEISEKSEIFDDQFSVERPDGSNFTLKIRSTKLEDSAMYFCASSQERGTDTQYFGPGTRLTVL.